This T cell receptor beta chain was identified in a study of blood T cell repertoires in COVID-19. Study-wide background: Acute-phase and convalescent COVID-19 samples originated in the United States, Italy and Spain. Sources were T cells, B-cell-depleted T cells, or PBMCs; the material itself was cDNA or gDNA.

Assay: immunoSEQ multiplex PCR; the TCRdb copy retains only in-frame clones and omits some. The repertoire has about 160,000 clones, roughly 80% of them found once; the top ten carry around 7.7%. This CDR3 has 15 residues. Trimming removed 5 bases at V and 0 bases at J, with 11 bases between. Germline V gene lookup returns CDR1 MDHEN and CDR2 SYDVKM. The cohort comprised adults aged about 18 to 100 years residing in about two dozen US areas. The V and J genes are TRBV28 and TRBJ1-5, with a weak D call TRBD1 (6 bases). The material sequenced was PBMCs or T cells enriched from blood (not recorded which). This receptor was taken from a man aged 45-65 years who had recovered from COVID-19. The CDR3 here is CASSGDIYSNQPQHF. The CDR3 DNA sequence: TGTGCCAGCAGTGGGGACATCTATAGCAATCAGCCCCAGCATTTT.